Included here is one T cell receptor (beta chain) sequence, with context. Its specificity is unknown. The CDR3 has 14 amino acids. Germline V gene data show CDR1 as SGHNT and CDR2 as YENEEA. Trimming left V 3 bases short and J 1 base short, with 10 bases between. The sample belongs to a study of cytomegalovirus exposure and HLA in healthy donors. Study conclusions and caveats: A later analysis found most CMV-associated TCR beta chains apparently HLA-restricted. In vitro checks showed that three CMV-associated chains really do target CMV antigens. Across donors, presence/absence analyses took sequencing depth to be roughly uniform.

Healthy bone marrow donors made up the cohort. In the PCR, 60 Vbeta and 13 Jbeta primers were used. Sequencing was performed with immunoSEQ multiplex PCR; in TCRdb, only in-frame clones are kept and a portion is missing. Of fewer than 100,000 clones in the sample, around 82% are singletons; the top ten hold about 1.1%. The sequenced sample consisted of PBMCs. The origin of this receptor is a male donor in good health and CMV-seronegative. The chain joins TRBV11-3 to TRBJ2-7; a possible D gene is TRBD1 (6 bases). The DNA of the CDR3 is TGTGCCAGCAGCTTGTCAGGGACATCCTACGAGCAGTACTTC. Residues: CASSLSGTSYEQYF.